This entry is about one T cell receptor (beta chain). The authors amplified TCR beta CDR3 regions from RNA transcripts. An initial RT-PCR round employing HTBI primers preceded a second-round multiplex PCR. TCRdb itself ran the multiplex PCR reads through MiXCR, one entry per CDR3 protein. The sample yields hundreds of thousands of distinct CDR3 sequences, 22% seen once. The record originates from a study of Graves' ophthalmopathy and Graves' hyperthyroidism. The clonotype originates from a woman aged 18-29 years with stable Graves' hyperthyroidism. Some clones in this sample may be carry-over from other donors' samples. The sample taken for sequencing was peripheral blood.

The CDR3 sequence is CASSLVPYGYTF. The DNA of the CDR3 is TGTGCCAGCAGTTTAGTGCCCTATGGCTACACCTTC. The chain couples TRBV12-3 or TRBV12-4 to TRBJ1-2, with D unresolved. Trimming pared 1 base from V and 4 bases from J, leaving 4 bases between. This CDR3 region has 12 residues.